The clone carrying this T cell receptor beta chain has only one observation. The V end was cut by 1 base, the J end by 0 bases, with 10 bases between. This CDR3 region has 16 residues. Germline lookup yields CDR1 MGHRA and CDR2 YSYEKL. The data derive from a study of cytomegalovirus exposure and HLA in healthy donors. Overall study context: Early released data comprised about 90 million unique TCRs from HLA-typed donors.

Vbeta (60) and Jbeta (13) primers were used in the PCR. Clones were sequenced by immunoSEQ multiplex PCR, and TCRdb holds only the in-frame ones, with some missing. This table holds some 150,000 clones, about 72% found once. The source is a man in his sixties in good health and CMV-seronegative. The sample taken for sequencing was PBMCs. The rearrangement links TRBV4-1 to TRBJ1-5; D gene ambiguous. The CDR3 nucleotides read TGCGCCAGCAGCCAAGTTCGGTCCGGTAGCAATCAGCCCCAGCATTTT. It yields the protein CASSQVRSGSNQPQHF.